The entry that follows covers one T cell receptor beta chain sequence. The sample belongs to a study of Ad26.COV2.S vaccination and SARS-CoV-2 variants. The table came from immunoSEQ multiplex PCR; TCRdb's copy has only in-frame clones and leaves some out. The sample consists of some 480,000 clones, around 90% of them appearing once. The sample's treatment: over 15 received Ad26.COV2.S at low or high dose, single or two shots; 5 received placebo; per-sample allocation not given. Repertoires come from day 63 after the first vaccine or placebo injection. A Boston donor was an adult aged 18-55 years. From germline, CDR1 is SEHNR and CDR2 FQNEAQ (reference sequence). CDR3 length: 16 amino acids. V lost 5 bases and J 3 bases, leaving 16 bases between the germline ends.

This TCR was recovered from a person between 18 and 65 years old who received the Ad26.COV2.S COVID-19 vaccine or a placebo. The chain recombines TRBV7-9 with TRBJ2-2, with D hard to call. Specimen: peripheral blood, collected in a trial of Ad26.COV2.S vaccine versus placebo. CDR3 sequence: CASSPRDSRHTGELFF. The CDR3 nucleotides are TGTGCCAGCAGCCCCCGAGACTCACGCCACACCGGGGAGCTGTTTTTT.